The present T cell receptor beta chain was sequenced within a study of shared clonotypes between healthy human individuals. V lost 7 bases to trimming and J lost 2 bases, with 20 bases between them. Per germline, CDR1 MDHEN and CDR2 SYDVKM. This CDR3 region has 16 residues. Data came from immunoSEQ multiplex PCR; TCRdb stores just in-frame clones and leaves some out. The sample consists of around 1.1 million clones, approximately 80% of them appearing once. The chain uses TRBV28 and TRBJ2-5; D unresolved. The sample comprised memory CD4+ T cells from PBMCs. Subset in this sample: CD45RA-negative fraction. The TCR sequence derives from a man between 18 and 35 years old in good health. Some clones in this sample may be carry-over from other donors' samples. Here the CDR3 DNA reads TGTGCCAGCATTGGGTTCGCGGCTGGTAGTCAAGAGACCCAGTACTTC. Protein sequence: CASIGFAAGSQETQYF.